These 8 T cell receptor beta chains originate from one sample sequenced in a study of blood T cell repertoires in COVID-19. Clones were sequenced by immunoSEQ multiplex PCR, and TCRdb holds only the in-frame ones, with some missing. The sample lists approximately 210,000 clones, around 82% seen once, with less than 3.5% in the top ten. Sequenced sample: peripheral blood. These receptors came from a man in his fifties with active or convalescent COVID-19.

This chain joins TRBV7-6 and TRBJ2-2, with D possibly matching TRBD2 (6 bases). Per germline, CDR1 SGHVS and CDR2 FNYEAQ. V dropped 2 bases and J dropped 7 bases, with 14 bases sitting between them. The CDR3 has 15 amino acids. The CDR3 here is CASSLLRDGLGELFF. DNA for the CDR3: TGTGCCAGCAGCTTATTGCGGGATGGACTCGGGGAGCTGTTTTTT.

The chain carries TRBV7-9 and TRBJ1-3, with a tentative D call TRBD1 (5 bases). V lost 4 bases to trimming and J lost 0 bases, with 7 bases between them. The V gene's germline CDR1 is SEHNR and CDR2 FQNEAQ (reference sequence). CDR3 size: 14 residues. This CDR3 is CASSSDNSGNTIYF. The CDR3 nucleotides read TGTGCCAGCAGCTCGGACAACTCTGGAAACACCATATATTTT.

This chain uses TRBV6-5 with TRBJ2-5; D unclear. The CDR3 sequence is 12 residues long. V lost 5 bases and J lost 2, with 6 bases in between. Looked up from germline, CDR1 is MNHEY and CDR2 is SVGAGI. CDR3 sequence reads: CASSPQQETQYF. The CDR3 DNA sequence: TGTGCCAGCAGTCCCCAACAAGAGACCCAGTACTTC.

V is TRBV15 and J is TRBJ1-5, with 8 bases identical to TRBD1. The CDR3 is 15 residues long. Germline CDR1 and CDR2: LNHNV and YYDKDF (reference sequence). With V trimmed by 3 bases and J by 3 bases, 4 bases remained unmatched. The CDR3 reads CATSSRQGLNQPQHF. In nucleotides, the CDR3 is TGTGCCACCAGCAGTAGACAGGGGCTCAATCAGCCCCAGCATTTT. The variable domain in full, with the rest retrieved from reference TRBV15 and TRBJ1-5, is DAMVIQNPRYQVTQFGKPVTLSCSQTLNHNVMYWYQQKSSQAPKLLFHYYDKDFNNEADTPDNFQSRRPNTSFCFLDIRSPGLGDTAMYLCATSSRQGLNQPQHFGDGTRLSIL.

The rearrangement joins TRBV6-5 to TRBJ2-1, with 14 bases identical to TRBD2. CDR1 MNHEY and CDR2 SVGAGI come from the germline V gene. CDR3 length equals 15 residues. V lost 5 bases, J lost 8 bases, and 5 bases stayed unmatched. The CDR3 reads CASSLTSGGAHEQFF. CDR3 nucleotides: TGTGCCAGCAGTCTGACTAGCGGGGGGGCCCATGAGCAGTTCTTC.

This clone was seen more than once but under ten times. The CDR3 bases are TGTGCCAGTCAGGGCTCAGGAAGGGAAGCTTTCTTT. It encodes CASQGSGREAFF. The gene calls are TRBV18 and TRBJ1-1; the D gene is possibly TRBD1 (5 bases). The CDR3 is 12 residues long. Looked up from germline, CDR1 is KGHSH and CDR2 is LQKENI. The V gene lost 9 bases and the J gene lost 8 bases, with 16 bases spanning the gap.

This clone was detected only once. The gene calls are TRBV4-2 and TRBJ1-2; D possibly corresponds to TRBD1 (5 bases). Trimming cost V 0 bases and J 4 bases, with 9 bases left between them. This CDR3 is 14 amino acids long. CDR1 and CDR2 (germline): LGHNA, YNFKEQ. As DNA, the CDR3 is TGTGCCAGCAGCCAAGATGGCGGGGGCTATGGCTACACCTTC. This encodes CASSQDGGGYGYTF.

The chain carries TRBV18 and TRBJ1-5; unclear D gene. In germline, CDR1 is KGHSH, CDR2 LQKENI. Between the trimmed V and J ends, which lost 3 bases and 0 bases, there was a span of 9 bases. The CDR3 runs to 15 residues. The CDR3 reads CASSPIGYSNQPQHF. The CDR3, as DNA: TGTGCCAGCTCACCTATCGGTTATAGCAATCAGCCCCAGCATTTT.